What follows is one T cell receptor beta chain and its context. Its antigen remains undetermined. No clone much larger than this one lies a single base away; base qualities are absent. This entry belongs to a study of T-cell memory formation after mild COVID-19 (dated by TCRdb to about 2021). Regarding the complete study: TCR sequence clusters from the two donors were found to be largely donor specific. Two young, previously healthy adult volunteers made up the cohort, one male and one female. Longitudinal TCRalpha and TCRbeta repertoire sequencing tracked T-cell clones expanding and contracting after mild COVID-19 in a couple of donors. Results the study describes overall, beyond this receptor: The study covered only a couple of mild cases, and larger cohorts including severe cases with pre-infection samples were considered necessary. Contracting CD4+ clones were found mainly in CM and EM memory subsets, while CD8+ clones were enriched in EMRA. SARS-CoV-2 specificity of the second-wave clones peaking on day 37 was not confirmed. Some responding clones were detected in pre-infection memory, which suggested that pre-existing cross-reactive memory T cells had joined the SARS-CoV-2 response. Balanced CD4/CD8 phenotypes were observed for clones contracting from day 15 to 85, whereas a bias towards CD4+ was observed for a second wave of clones expanding from day 15 to 37.

V lost 7 bases and J lost 0 bases; the stretch between them is 6 bases long. The CDR3 holds 12 amino acids from the cysteine to the phenylalanine. This entry keeps only the CDR3 DNA: 36 bases, framed from base 1. CDR1 and CDR2 are read off the germline V gene as SNHLY and FYNNEI. The sequencer was an Illumina NovaSeq 6000. cDNA libraries for TCRalpha and TCRbeta were prepared by 5'RACE using constant-segment primers, with sample barcodes and unique molecular identifiers added. Trizol reagent was used to extract RNA from every sample. Libraries were amplified in two PCR steps, with a second sample barcode and Illumina TruSeq adapters added in the second step. Sequencing of the libraries was done on an Illumina NovaSeq, producing 2 x 150 bp paired-end reads. For the original study's pipeline: With migec v1.2.7, reads were demultiplexed and then collapsed into UMI-guided consensus sequences. Using mixcr v2.1.11, UMI consensuses were aligned to TRA and TRB V and J templates and then assembled into clonotypes. Expanded or contracted clonotypes were those called significant by both edgeR and NoisET, with noise models trained on biological replicates. For edgeR calls, a false discovery rate-adjusted p below 0.01 and a log2 fold-change threshold of 1 were applied. As an exploratory analysis of dynamics, PCA with hierarchical clustering was applied to max-normalized trajectories of the 1000 most abundant clonotypes. Separately sequenced CD4+ and CD8+ repertoires were used to assign the CD4 or CD8 phenotype of responding clones. TCRdb reworked the public reads: Q25 trimming with fastp, MiXCR clone assembly, productive beta chains retained. When rows share a CDR3 protein, they turn into one entry using the most common DNA and genes. These V and J calls originate from TCRdb's pipeline instead of the authors' own analysis. Recorded for this sample are roughly 280,000 distinct CDR3 sequences; 8.2% of them occurred a single time. The ten largest account for approximately 23% of the sample.

PBMCs were isolated by Ficoll-Paque density gradient centrifugation. The sequenced sample was PBMCs or a T cell subset sorted from them (not recorded which). The source is a man aged 18-30 years who had mild COVID-19 (a few samples of this study predate the infection). The sample titles of this study are shuffled in the database, so cell type and time point are left out; the donor was told from shared clones. The V gene is TRBV2 and the J gene is TRBJ2-5; the D gene is unclear. The DNA sequence reads TGTGCCAGCAATCGGTACCAAGAGACCCAGTACTTC. Protein translation: CASNRYQETQYF.